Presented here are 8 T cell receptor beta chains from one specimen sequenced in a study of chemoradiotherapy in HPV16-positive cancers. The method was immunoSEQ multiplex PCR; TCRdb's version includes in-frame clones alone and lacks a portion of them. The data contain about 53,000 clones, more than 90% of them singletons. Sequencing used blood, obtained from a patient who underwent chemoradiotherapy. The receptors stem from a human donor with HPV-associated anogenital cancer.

In DNA, the CDR3 is TGTGCCAGCAGTGAACGTTTGGAAAAACTGTTTTTT. Protein product: CASSERLEKLFF. V gene TRBV6-1 combines with J gene TRBJ1-4; D unclear. The V end was cut by 2 bases, the J end by 8 bases, with 6 bases between. The CDR3 runs to 12 residues. CDR1 and CDR2 (germline): MNHNS, SASEGT.

The CDR3, as DNA: TGTGCCAGTAGTATAGGCCGAGGGACAGATACGCAGTATTTT. It translates to CASSIGRGTDTQYF. J is TRBJ2-3 and V is TRBV2; possible D gene TRBD2, 5 bases. Germline assignment: CDR1 SNHLY and CDR2 FYNNEI. Trimming cost V 9 bases and J 3 bases, with 16 bases left between them. The CDR3 has 14 amino acids.

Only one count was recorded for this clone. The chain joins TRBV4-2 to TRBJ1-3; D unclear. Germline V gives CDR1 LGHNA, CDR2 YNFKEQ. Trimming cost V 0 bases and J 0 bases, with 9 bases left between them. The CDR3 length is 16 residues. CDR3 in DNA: TGTGCCAGCAGCCAAGATTTGGACGTCTCTGGAAACACCATATATTTT. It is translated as CASSQDLDVSGNTIYF.

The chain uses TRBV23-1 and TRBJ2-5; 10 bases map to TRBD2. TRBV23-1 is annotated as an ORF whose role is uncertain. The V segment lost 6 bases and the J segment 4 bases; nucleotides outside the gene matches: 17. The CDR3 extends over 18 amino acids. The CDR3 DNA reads TGCGCCAGCAGCCAAACGCCCCTGGGAGCGGGGGGGAGAGAGACCCAGTACTTC. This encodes CASSQTPLGAGGRETQYF.

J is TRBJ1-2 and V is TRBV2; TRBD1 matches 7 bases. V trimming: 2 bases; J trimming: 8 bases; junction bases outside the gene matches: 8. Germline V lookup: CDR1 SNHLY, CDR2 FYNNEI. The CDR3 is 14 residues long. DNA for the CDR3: TGTGCCAGCAGTGAAAGAAGGCAGGGGGACGGCTACACCTTC. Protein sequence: CASSERRQGDGYTF.

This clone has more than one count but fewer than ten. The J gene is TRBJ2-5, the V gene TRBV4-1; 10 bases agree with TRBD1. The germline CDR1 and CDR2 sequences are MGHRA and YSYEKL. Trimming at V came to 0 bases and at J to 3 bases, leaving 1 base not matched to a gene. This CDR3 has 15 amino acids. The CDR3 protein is CASSQEGQGKETQYF. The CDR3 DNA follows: TGCGCCAGCAGCCAAGAGGGACAGGGGAAAGAGACCCAGTACTTC.

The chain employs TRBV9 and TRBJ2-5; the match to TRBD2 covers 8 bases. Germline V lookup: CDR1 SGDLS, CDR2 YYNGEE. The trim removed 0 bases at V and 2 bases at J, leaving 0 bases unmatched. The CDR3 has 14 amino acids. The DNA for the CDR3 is TGTGCCAGCAGCGTAGCGGGGGGGCAAGAGACCCAGTACTTC. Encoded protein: CASSVAGGQETQYF.

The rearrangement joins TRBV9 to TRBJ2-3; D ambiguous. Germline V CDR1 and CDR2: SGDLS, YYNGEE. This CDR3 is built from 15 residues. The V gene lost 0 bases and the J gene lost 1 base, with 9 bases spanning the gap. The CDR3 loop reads CASSVGLGRTDTQYF. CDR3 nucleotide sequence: TGTGCCAGCAGCGTAGGATTAGGCCGCACAGATACGCAGTATTTT.